This entry lists 27 T cell receptor beta chains sequenced from one sample in a study of regulatory T cells in long-lasting Graves disease. The time point: persistent/refractory GD, antithyroid drugs over 5 years with positive TRAb. Following extraction of RNA from PBMCs, that RNA was used to make the TCR library. Assembly of TCR beta libraries relied on iRepertoire HTBI primers together with Arm-PCR of CDR3 regions. TCRdb re-called the multiplex PCR reads through MiXCR, storing one row per CDR3 protein. This table holds 500,000 to 800,000 distinct CDR3 sequences, 30% found once. Sequencing was performed on peripheral blood mononuclear cells (PBMCs), taken when the disease was refractory, from a patient treated with antithyroid drugs. These receptors originate from a female donor with Graves disease.

The chain has TRBV5-5 and TRBJ2-7; 8 bases map to TRBD2. V was clipped by 1 base and J by 1 base; unmatched bases: 4. Germline assignment: CDR1 SGHKS and CDR2 YYEKEE (reference sequence). The CDR3 has 15 residues. CDR3 DNA sequence: TGTGCCAGCAGCTTGTACACTAGCGGTTCCTACGAGCAGTACTTC. Translated: CASSLYTSGSYEQYF. Full variable domain (rest looked up from reference TRBV5-5 and TRBJ2-7): DAGVTQSPTHLIKTRGQQVTLRCSPISGHKSVSWYQQVLGQGPQFIFQYYEKEERGRGNFPDRFSARQFPNYSSELNVNALLLGDSALYLCASSLYTSGSYEQYFGPGTRLTVT.

This clonotype has a count of ten or more. The chain joins TRBV6-5 to TRBJ1-2; D might be TRBD1 (6 bases). The V end was cut by 2 bases, the J end by 7 bases, with 14 bases between. This CDR3 comprises 14 residues. Germline assignment: CDR1 MNHEY and CDR2 SVGAGI. The CDR3 region is CASSYRRGSAGYTF. The CDR3 bases are TGTGCCAGCAGTTACCGCAGGGGATCGGCTGGCTACACCTTC.

This clonotype was detected only a few times. This chain connects TRBV9 to TRBJ1-1; D gene unclear. This CDR3 contains 15 residues. Trimming removed 0 bases from V and 0 bases from J, with 9 bases in between. Germline V gene lookup returns CDR1 SGDLS and CDR2 YYNGEE. The CDR3 nucleotides are TGTGCCAGCAGCGTAGATGGGCTCCTGAACACTGAAGCTTTCTTT. Protein product: CASSVDGLLNTEAFF. Supplemented by reference TRBV9 and TRBJ1-1, the full variable domain reads DSGVTQTPKHLITATGQRVTLRCSPRSGDLSVYWYQQSLDQGLQFLIQYYNGEERAKGNILERFSAQQFPDLHSELNLSSLELGDSALYFCASSVDGLLNTEAFFGQGTRLTVV.

This clonotype has just a few counts. V usage is TRBV29-1 and J usage is TRBJ1-1; D unclear. Trimming stripped 4 bases from V and 3 bases from J, with 9 bases between. The CDR3 consists of 12 residues. CDR1 and CDR2 (germline): SQVTM, ANQGSEA. CDR3 nucleotides: TGCAGCGTTGGCACTCCGCACACTGAAGCTTTCTTT. This translates into CSVGTPHTEAFF.

The rearrangement joins TRBV20-1 to TRBJ1-1, with 9 positions matching TRBD1. Germline CDR1 is DFQATT and CDR2 is SNEGSKA (reference sequence). The CDR3 runs to 14 residues. V was clipped by 4 bases and J by 4 bases; unmatched bases: 7. The CDR3 bases are TGCAGTGCTACGATTCAGACAGGGGGCACTGAAGCTTTCTTT. This encodes CSATIQTGGTEAFF.

V usage is TRBV20-1 and J usage is TRBJ2-7; weak D call: TRBD1 (6 bases). Germline V lookup: CDR1 DFQATT, CDR2 SNEGSKA (reference sequence). CDR3 length equals 12 residues. The germline V and J ends were trimmed by 4 bases and 4 bases, with 11 bases remaining between them. The chain's CDR3 is CSATGTNYEQYF. CDR3 DNA sequence: TGCAGTGCTACCGGGACAAATTACGAGCAGTACTTC.

The chain employs TRBV27 and TRBJ2-1, with 8 bases aligning to TRBD2. The CDR3 consists of 14 residues. J lost 1 base, V lost 8 bases, and 4 bases had no gene match. In germline, CDR1 is MNHEY, CDR2 SMNVEV (reference sequence). DNA of the CDR3: TGTGCCAGCCTGAGCGGGAGTTCCTACAATGAGCAGTTCTTC. Protein: CASLSGSSYNEQFF.

The genes are TRBV4-2 and TRBJ1-5; 8 nucleotides match TRBD1. V shed 0 bases, J shed 7 bases, and the junction held 5 bases outside the gene matches. The CDR3 sequence is 15 residues long. From germline, CDR1 is LGHNA and CDR2 YNFKEQ. This chain's CDR3 is CASSQDQGAWQPQHF. The DNA of the CDR3 is TGTGCCAGCAGCCAAGATCAGGGGGCTTGGCAGCCCCAGCATTTT.

The V and J genes are TRBV6-5 and TRBJ1-1; D may be TRBD1 (6 bases). The CDR3 runs to 14 residues. The V and J ends lost 0 bases and 10 bases respectively, with 15 bases between them. Germline V gene sequence: CDR1 MNHEY, CDR2 SVGAGI. CDR3 protein: CASSYSGQSGGAFF. The CDR3 nucleotides are TGTGCCAGCAGTTACTCCGGACAGTCGGGGGGAGCTTTCTTT.

The chain couples TRBV18 to TRBJ1-1; 11 nucleotides match TRBD1. The ends lost 3 bases at V and 8 bases at J; junction bases unmatched: 11. The CDR3 contains 16 residues. Germline assignment: CDR1 KGHSH and CDR2 LQKENI. The CDR3 reads CASSPTGTGGSVEAFF. The CDR3 region has the DNA TGTGCCAGCTCACCTACCGGGACAGGGGGTTCGGTAGAAGCTTTCTTT.

V and J are TRBV11-2 and TRBJ2-7, with 8 bases that match TRBD1. Looked up from germline, CDR1 is SGHAT and CDR2 is FQNNGV. After removal of 1 base from V and 2 bases from J, the junction contained 10 bases not matched to a gene. This CDR3 comprises 17 residues. This CDR3 is CASSLGTGLMWTYEQYF. CDR3 in DNA: TGTGCCAGCAGCTTAGGGACAGGGTTGATGTGGACCTACGAGCAGTACTTC.

There are many counts of this clonotype. The chain is built from TRBV11-2 and TRBJ1-6; possibly TRBD1 for D (5 bases). Germline-derived CDR1 and CDR2 are SGHAT and FQNNGV. Trimming took 4 bases from V and 10 from J, leaving 14 bases between them. The CDR3 runs to 14 residues. The CDR3 reads CASSYQGIGSPLHF. The CDR3 bases are TGTGCCAGCAGCTACCAGGGTATAGGGTCACCCCTCCACTTT.

This clonotype was seen a few times. This chain uses TRBV2 with TRBJ2-4; the D is unclear. The CDR3 consists of 16 residues. The V gene lost 1 base and the J gene lost 0 bases, with 10 bases spanning the gap. Germline CDR1 reads SNHLY; CDR2 reads FYNNEI. In DNA form, the CDR3 reads TGTGCCAGCAGTGAAGTGGGGATTCAAGCCAAAAACATTCAGTACTTC. Its protein product is CASSEVGIQAKNIQYF.

V and J are TRBV13 and TRBJ2-5; D is perhaps TRBD1 (6 bases). Germline-derived CDR1 and CDR2 are PRHDT and FYEKMQ (reference sequence). V dropped 4 bases and J dropped 0 bases, with 18 bases sitting between them. The length of the CDR3 is 17 residues. CDR3 nucleotide sequence: TGTGCCAGCAGCTCCCTGGACAGTAAGGGCGACCAAGAGACCCAGTACTTC. It codes for CASSSLDSKGDQETQYF.

This clonotype was picked up a small number of times. The gene calls are TRBV28 and TRBJ1-1; TRBD1 agrees at 9 bases. The trim removed 2 bases at V and 10 bases at J, leaving 14 bases unmatched. Germline V gives CDR1 MDHEN, CDR2 SYDVKM. CDR3 length equals 16 residues. The CDR3, as DNA: TGTGCCAGCAGTTTAGGGGGACAGGGTCTCGTTCAAGGAGCTTTCTTT. This codes for CASSLGGQGLVQGAFF. Full variable domain (rest looked up from reference TRBV28 and TRBJ1-1): DVKVTQSSRYLVKRTGEKVFLECVQDMDHENMFWYRQDPGLGLRLIYFSYDVKMKEKGDIPEGYSVSREKKERFSLILESASTNQTSMYLCASSLGGQGLVQGAFFGQGTRLTVV.

This chain links TRBV5-1 with TRBJ2-7; D not certain. The CDR3 covers 13 residues. Trimming took off 0 bases at V and 3 bases at J, with 7 bases between the two ends. Germline V CDR1 and CDR2: SGHRS, YFSETQ. The CDR3 region is CASSLDGDYEQYF. The CDR3 nucleotides read TGCGCCAGCAGCTTGGACGGAGACTACGAGCAGTACTTC.

The genes are TRBV3-1 and TRBJ1-6; no clear D gene. The CDR3 is made up of 14 amino acids. From germline, CDR1 is LGHDT and CDR2 YNNKEL (reference sequence). V was trimmed by 1 base and J by 6 bases, leaving 7 bases between them. The CDR3, as DNA: TGTGCCAGCAGCCAAGTGTTATCTAATTCACCCCTCCACTTT. Translated: CASSQVLSNSPLHF.

This clonotype has more than one count but fewer than ten. The V call is TRBV6-2 or TRBV6-3, the J call TRBJ1-2, with a weak D call TRBD1 (5 bases). Germline V gene sequence: CDR1 MNHEY, CDR2 SVGEGT. CDR3 size: 16 residues. The ends were cut back, 2 bases at V and 4 bases at J, with 17 bases in the middle. The CDR3 here is CASSYAARVGAYGYTF. The CDR3 coding sequence is TGTGCCAGCAGTTACGCTGCCAGGGTTGGGGCCTATGGCTACACCTTC.

The rearrangement links TRBV30 to TRBJ1-4; 7 bases map to TRBD1. J gave up 0 bases and V 5 bases, and 6 bases lay outside the gene matches. Germline CDR1 is GTSNPN and CDR2 is SVGIG (reference sequence). The CDR3 runs 15 residues. The CDR3 protein is CAWGGTVATNEKLFF. The CDR3 DNA sequence: TGTGCCTGGGGGGGGACAGTCGCAACTAATGAAAAACTGTTTTTT.

The rearrangement uses TRBV12-5 and TRBJ2-5; 11 bases fit TRBD1. With the DNA end fitting TRBJ2-1 better, the J assignment may be wrong. The CDR3 has 16 residues. The germline gives CDR1 LGHNT, CDR2 FRNRAP. DNA for the CDR3: TGTGCTAGTGGTTTTGATGGACAGGGGGCTCGCAATGAGCAGTTCTTC. Amino acids: CASGFDGQGARNEQFF.

This sequence joins TRBV12-3 or TRBV12-4 and TRBJ1-6, with a possible D match to TRBD1 (6 bases). This CDR3 spans 14 amino acids. Trimming left V 7 bases short and J 6 bases short, with 13 bases between. CDR3 nucleotides: TGTGCCAGCAAGGGGGGACGGGCTAATTCACCCCTCCACTTT. Its translation is CASKGGRANSPLHF.

The chain combines TRBV10-3 with TRBJ2-7; no definite D call. V dropped 3 bases and J dropped 4 bases, with 13 bases sitting between them. Germline V gives CDR1 ENHRY, CDR2 SYGVKD. The CDR3 is 14 residues long. This CDR3 reads CAISDGRKGYEQYF. The CDR3 region has the DNA TGTGCCATCAGTGACGGGCGCAAGGGATACGAGCAGTACTTC.

J is TRBJ1-5 and V is TRBV12-5; possibly TRBD1 for D (5 bases). Germline loops: CDR1 LGHNT, CDR2 FRNRAP. V was cut by 1 base and J by 0 bases, with 10 bases left in between. The CDR3 covers 16 residues. The CDR3 here is CASGLGNTGSNQPQHF. CDR3 DNA: TGTGCTAGTGGTTTGGGAAATACAGGTAGCAATCAGCCCCAGCATTTT.

The V call is TRBV25-1, the J call TRBJ2-5; a possible D gene is TRBD2 (5 bases). The CDR3 runs 12 residues. The germline V gene encodes CDR1 MGHDK and CDR2 SYGVNS. The V gene lost 7 bases and the J gene lost 7 bases, with 13 bases spanning the gap. The CDR3 DNA sequence: TGTGCCAGCAATTTCGGACGGGGGACCCAGTACTTC. Its protein product is CASNFGRGTQYF.

This clonotype showed up just a few times. The chain joins TRBV12-3 or TRBV12-4 to TRBJ1-2; tentatively, D is TRBD1 (5 bases). V dropped 9 bases and J dropped 2 bases, with 16 bases sitting between them. The CDR3 totals 14 residues. The CDR3, as DNA: TGTGCCAGTGTCTTGGGGACGGTGAACTATGGCTACACCTTC. This encodes CASVLGTVNYGYTF.

The CDR3 bases are TGTGCCCCATTTGGGACAGGGGCTAACTATGGCTACACCTTC. Encoded protein: CAPFGTGANYGYTF. The V and J genes are TRBV6-1 and TRBJ1-2; 10 positions agree with TRBD1. Trimming at V came to 11 bases and at J to 0 bases, leaving 6 bases not matched to a gene. The CDR3 contains 14 residues. Germline values: CDR1 MNHNS, CDR2 SASEGT.

The gene calls are TRBV13 and TRBJ2-5; D remains ambiguous. This CDR3 is 13 amino acids long. In germline, CDR1 is PRHDT, CDR2 FYEKMQ (reference sequence). The V gene lost 2 bases and the J gene lost 7 bases, with 11 bases spanning the gap. The CDR3 loop reads CASSLSPPSTQYF. The CDR3 nucleotides read TGTGCCAGCAGCTTATCTCCCCCCTCGACCCAGTACTTC. The whole variable domain, remainder taken from reference TRBV13 and TRBJ2-5, is AAGVIQSPRHLIKEKRETATLKCYPIPRHDTVYWYQQGPGQDPQFLISFYEKMQSDKGSIPDRFSAQQFSDYHSELNMSSLELGDSALYFCASSLSPPSTQYFGPGTRLLVL.